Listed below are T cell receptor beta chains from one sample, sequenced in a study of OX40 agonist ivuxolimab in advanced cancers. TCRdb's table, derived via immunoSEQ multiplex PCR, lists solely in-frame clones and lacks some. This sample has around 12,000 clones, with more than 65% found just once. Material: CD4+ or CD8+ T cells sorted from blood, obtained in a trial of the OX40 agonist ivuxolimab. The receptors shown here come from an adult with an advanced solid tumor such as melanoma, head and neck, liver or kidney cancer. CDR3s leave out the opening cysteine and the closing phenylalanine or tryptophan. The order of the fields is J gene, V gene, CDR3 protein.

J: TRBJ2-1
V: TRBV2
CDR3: ASKGTGGGF

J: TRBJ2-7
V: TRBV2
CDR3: ASRSDSAYEQY

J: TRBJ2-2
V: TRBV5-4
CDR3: ASSLRTGTGELF

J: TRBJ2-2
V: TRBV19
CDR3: ASSTRRTGVTGELF

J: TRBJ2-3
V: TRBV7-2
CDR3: ASSSGEGGGSTDTQY

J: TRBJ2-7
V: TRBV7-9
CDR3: ASSSTGMGEQY

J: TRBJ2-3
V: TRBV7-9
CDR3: ASSLPGGLAGLDTQY

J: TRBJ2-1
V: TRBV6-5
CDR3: ATRTGAYNEQF

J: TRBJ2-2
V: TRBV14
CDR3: ASSQGERLANTGELF

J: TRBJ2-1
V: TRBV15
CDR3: ATSRLAGGPDNEQF

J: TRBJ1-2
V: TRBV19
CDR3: ASSTARGSEGGYT

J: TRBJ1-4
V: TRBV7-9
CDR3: ASSYFKDRNEKLF

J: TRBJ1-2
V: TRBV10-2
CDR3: ASSDAAGYT

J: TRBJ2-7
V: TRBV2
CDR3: ASSDFGTGSYEQY

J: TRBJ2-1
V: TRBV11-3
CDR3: ASSLGTGAWDEQF

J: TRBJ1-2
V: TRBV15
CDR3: ATSGPAPATGDGYT

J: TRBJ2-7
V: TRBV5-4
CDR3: ASSLDRGNYEQY

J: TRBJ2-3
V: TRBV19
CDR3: ASSIVWDSTDTQY

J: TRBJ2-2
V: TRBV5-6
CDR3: ASSWQESGELF

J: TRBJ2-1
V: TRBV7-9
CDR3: ASSSPQRVDRTYNEQF

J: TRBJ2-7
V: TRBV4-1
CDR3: ASSQGDRSGDEQY

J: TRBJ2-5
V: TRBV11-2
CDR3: ASSSGTIDRTQY

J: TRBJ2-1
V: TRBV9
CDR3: ASSALQTSGVEQF

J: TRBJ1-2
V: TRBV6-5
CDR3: ASSYSGAGSYGYT

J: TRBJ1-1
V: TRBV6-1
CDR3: ASSEMVPGAF

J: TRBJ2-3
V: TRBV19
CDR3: ASRVGATDTQY

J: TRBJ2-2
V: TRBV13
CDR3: ASSQGTSGFPGELF

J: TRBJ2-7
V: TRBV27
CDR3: ASSSRGSHEQY

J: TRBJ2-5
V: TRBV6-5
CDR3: ASSYSSHLKETQY

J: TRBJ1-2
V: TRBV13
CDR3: VSSFGTAGYT

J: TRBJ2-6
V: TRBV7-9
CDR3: ASDRTSGANVLT

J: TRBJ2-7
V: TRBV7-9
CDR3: ASSGLAAAYEQY

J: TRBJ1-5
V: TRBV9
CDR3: ASSPLDSPYSNQPQH

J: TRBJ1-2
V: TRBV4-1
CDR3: ASSQDTAGGGYGYT

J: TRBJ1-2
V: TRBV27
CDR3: ASSPVEDNYGYT

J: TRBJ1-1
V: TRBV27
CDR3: ASRDRGSTEAF

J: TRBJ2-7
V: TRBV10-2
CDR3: ASSESTSSYEQY

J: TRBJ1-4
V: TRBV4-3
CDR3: ASSLLHRGVEEKLF

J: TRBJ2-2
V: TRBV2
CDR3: ASSDLSTGELF

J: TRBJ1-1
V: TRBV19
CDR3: ASSAGLGGGTEAF

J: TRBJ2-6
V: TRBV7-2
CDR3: ASTRWGSGANVLT

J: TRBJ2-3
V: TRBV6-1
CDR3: ASSELAGGPSTDTQY

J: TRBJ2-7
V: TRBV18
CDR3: ASSPSDSYEQY

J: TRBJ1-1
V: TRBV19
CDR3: ASATGDQDTEAF

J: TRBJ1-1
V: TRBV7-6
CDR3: ASSSPGSTEAF

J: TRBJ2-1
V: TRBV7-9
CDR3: ASSKTGGWQF